These T cell receptor beta chains were read from a single sample in a study of cytomegalovirus exposure and HLA in healthy donors. The repertoire was sequenced with immunoSEQ multiplex PCR; TCRdb's copy has only in-frame clones and lacks some. The sample holds around 130,000 clones; 65% to 85% are singletons and the top ten take 1.5%. Sequencing was performed on PBMCs. These receptors came from a woman aged 18-35 years in good health and CMV-seronegative. Each CDR3 is given with its conserved first and last residue. The D gene is left open where the match is weak. A row's size may be missing; if present it is once, few, many or a size class.

NA	TRBV6-1	TRBJ2-3	TRBD2	TGTGCCAGTAGCGGGAGACCAGATACGCAGTATTTT	CASSGRPDTQYF
NA	TRBV30	TRBJ2-3	TRBD2	TGTGCCTGGAGCTCGCTAGCGGGAGACGGCACAGATACGCAGTATTTT	CAWSSLAGDGTDTQYF
NA	TRBV6-4	TRBJ1-1	NA	TGTGCCAGCCGCCGGGAGGGGAACACTGAAGCTTTCTTT	CASRREGNTEAFF
NA	TRBV7-2	TRBJ2-5	TRBD2	TGTGCCAGCAGCCCGGGGGGGACTAAGCGAGAGACCCAGTACTTC	CASSPGGTKRETQYF
NA	TRBV6-6	TRBJ2-5	TRBD1	TGTGCCGGCAGTTCCTCAGGGGGCAGGGAGACCCAGTACTTC	CAGSSSGGRETQYF
few	TRBV19	TRBJ1-1	NA	TGTGCCAGTATGGGAGGGACGAACACTGAAGCTTTCTTT	CASMGGTNTEAFF
NA	TRBV30	TRBJ2-1	NA	TGTGCCTGGAGTGTAAGGACTGGAGAGCAGTTCTTC	CAWSVRTGEQFF
NA	TRBV2	TRBJ1-3	NA	TGTGCCAGCAGTGAAGGCAGGTCCTCTGGAAACACCATATATTTT	CASSEGRSSGNTIYF
NA	TRBV30	TRBJ2-1	NA	TGTGCCTGGAGTGTACTGGGAGAGACCAACAATGAGCAGTTCTTC	CAWSVLGETNNEQFF
NA	TRBV11-2	TRBJ2-7	TRBD2	TGTGCCAGCAGCTCATGGACGCGGGAGGGCCTCCCGGAGCAGTACTTC	CASSSWTREGLPEQYF
NA	TRBV7-8	TRBJ1-4	NA	TGTGCCAGCGCTTCACTTGCAACTAATGAAAAACTGTTTTTT	CASASLATNEKLFF
NA	TRBV2	TRBJ2-5	TRBD1	TGTGCCAGCAGTCTCGGAGGGACAGGGGAAGAGACCCAGTACTTC	CASSLGGTGEETQYF
NA	TRBV29-1	TRBJ1-1	NA	TGCAGCGTCCTGGCAGGGGCTAAAACTGAAGCTTTCTTT	CSVLAGAKTEAFF
few	TRBV27	TRBJ1-1	NA	TGTGCCAGCAGTTCGCGGACACGGAAGGGCAGAACTTTCTTT	CASSSRTRKGRTFF
NA	TRBV18	TRBJ1-4	NA	TGTGCCAGCTCACCACTACCCGCCAGTGGCGAAAAACTGTTTTTT	CASSPLPASGEKLFF
NA	TRBV4-1	TRBJ2-5	TRBD2	TGCGCCAGCAGCCAAGATAGTCTAGCGGGAGTGGAGACCCAGTACTTC	CASSQDSLAGVETQYF
NA	TRBV7-2	TRBJ2-7	TRBD2	TGTGCCAGCAGCCGACTAGCGGACTCCTACGAGCAGTACTTC	CASSRLADSYEQYF
NA	TRBV7-2	TRBJ1-1	NA	TGTGCCAGCAGCTTAATCAGGGACACTGAAGCTTTCTTT	CASSLIRDTEAFF
NA	TRBV6-6	TRBJ2-1	TRBD1	TGTGCCAGCAGTTACTCGAATGCGGACAGGGGGAATGAGCAGTTCTTC	CASSYSNADRGNEQFF
NA	TRBV6-5	TRBJ2-7	TRBD2	TGTGCCAGCAGTTATTCGGGACTACGTTACGAGCAGTACTTC	CASSYSGLRYEQYF
NA	TRBV6-7	TRBJ1-5	NA	TGTGCCAGCAGTTACGGGGCAGGTGTGGACGGCAATCAGCCCCAGCATTTT	CASSYGAGVDGNQPQHF
NA	TRBV2	TRBJ2-2	NA	TGTGCCAAAGCCGCAGGAAACACCGGGGAGCTGTTTTTT	CAKAAGNTGELFF
NA	TRBV6-1	TRBJ2-1	TRBD2	TGTGCCGGCTCCCCGGGACTAGCCTATGAGCAGTTCTTC	CAGSPGLAYEQFF
NA	TRBV4-1	TRBJ2-7	TRBD2	TGCGCCAGCAGCCAAGGCATGCCGGGACTAGCGGGGGAGCAGTACTTC	CASSQGMPGLAGEQYF
NA	TRBV9	TRBJ1-5	NA	TGTGTTTCACAGACAGGACTGGGGATGGGCAATCAGCCCCAGCATTTT	CVSQTGLGMGNQPQHF
NA	TRBV5-6	TRBJ2-7	TRBD2	TGTGCCAGCAGCTTTAGCGGGAGGGGCTACGAGCAGTACTTC	CASSFSGRGYEQYF
NA	TRBV5-6	TRBJ1-5	NA	TGTGCCAGCAGCTTGTACGGACTAAATAGCAATCAGCCCCAGCATTTT	CASSLYGLNSNQPQHF
NA	TRBV29-1	TRBJ1-1	TRBD1	TGCACCGTTCGGGGGACAGGGGGCAACCACCCGAACACTGAAGCTTTCTTT	CTVRGTGGNHPNTEAFF
NA	TRBV10-3	TRBJ2-2	TRBD2	TGTGCCATCAGTGAAGCGGGAGGGCCGGACACCGGGGAGCTGTTTTTT	CAISEAGGPDTGELFF
NA	TRBV7-2	TRBJ2-7	NA	TGTGCCAGCAGCTTAGTTAGGGACTTGAGGGGTGCGCGAGGAGGCGAGCAGTACTTC	CASSLVRDLRGARGGEQYF
NA	TRBV4-2	TRBJ1-5	TRBD1	TGTGCCAGCAGCCCAGAGGGGACAGCGAGCAATCAGCCCCAGCATTTT	CASSPEGTASNQPQHF
NA	TRBV4-1	TRBJ2-1	NA	TGCGCCAGTAGCCAAGAGGAGCCCTCCTACAATGAGCAGTTCTTC	CASSQEEPSYNEQFF
NA	TRBV7-7	TRBJ2-5	NA	TGTGCCAGCAGCCGTGGGAGGCCCCAAGAGACCCAGTACTTC	CASSRGRPQETQYF
few	TRBV27	TRBJ2-1	TRBD2	TGTGCCAGCAGTTTGACTAGCGGGAGGTTCAATGAGCAGTTCTTC	CASSLTSGRFNEQFF
NA	TRBV19	TRBJ2-1	NA	TGTGCCAGTAGTATGGAAGGGGTACCCCACAATGAGCAGTTCTTC	CASSMEGVPHNEQFF
few	TRBV29-1	TRBJ2-3	NA	TGCAGCGTTGACGAGGATTGGGGCACAGATACGCAGTATTTT	CSVDEDWGTDTQYF
NA	TRBV5-1	TRBJ2-7	TRBD2	TGCGCCAGCAGCTTGGGTGGTGCTAGCGGCTACGAGCAGTACTTC	CASSLGGASGYEQYF
NA	TRBV5-4	TRBJ2-2	TRBD2	TGTGCCAGCAGCTTGGGAGCGGGAGCGGTCGGGGAGCTGTTTTTT	CASSLGAGAVGELFF
NA	TRBV7-8	TRBJ2-1	TRBD1	TGTGCCAGCAGCCCCCGTAGCAAGGGGGCGCAGAATGAGCAGTTCTTC	CASSPRSKGAQNEQFF
NA	TRBV14	TRBJ1-1	NA	TGTGCCAGCAGCCAAGAACGAGGAACTGAAGCTTTCTTT	CASSQERGTEAFF
NA	TRBV5-6	TRBJ1-5	NA	TGTGCCAGCAGCTTGGGGACGGGAAGTGTAAGCAATCAGCCCCAGCATTTT	CASSLGTGSVSNQPQHF
NA	TRBV7-2	TRBJ1-3	NA	TGTGCCAGCAGCTTAGGGACAGTAAACTCTGGAAACACCATATATTTT	CASSLGTVNSGNTIYF
few	TRBV5-1	TRBJ2-1	NA	TGCGCCAGCAGCTTTCAGCGGAATGAGCAGTTCTTC	CASSFQRNEQFF
NA	TRBV2	TRBJ1-1	TRBD1	TGTGCCAGCAGATGGACAGGCGTCATGAACACTGAAGCTTTCTTT	CASRWTGVMNTEAFF
few	TRBV6-1	TRBJ1-2	NA	TGTGCCAGCAGTGTGGGAGGGATCGGGGTTTCTAACTATGGCTACACCTTC	CASSVGGIGVSNYGYTF
NA	TRBV6-6	TRBJ1-2	TRBD1	TGTGCCAGCAGACCCGGGACAGGGGGTGGCTACACCTTC	CASRPGTGGGYTF
few	TRBV7-9	TRBJ1-2	TRBD1	TGTGCCAGCAGGAGAGGACAGGGGGCGAAAGGCTACACCTTC	CASRRGQGAKGYTF
NA	TRBV6-1	TRBJ1-2	NA	TGTGCCAGCTCCCGGACAACCCTCTATGGCTACACCTTC	CASSRTTLYGYTF
NA	TRBV10-3	TRBJ2-1	NA	TGTGCCATCTCGGACAACCCCTACAATGAGCAGTTCTTC	CAISDNPYNEQFF
NA	TRBV7-8	TRBJ1-4	TRBD1	TGTGCCAGCAACCAGCGAGGGGGCGCACGGGAAAAACTGTTTTTT	CASNQRGGAREKLFF
once	TRBV15	TRBJ2-2	NA	TGTGCCACAGAGACTACTTACACCGGGGAGCTGTTTTTT	CATETTYTGELFF
NA	TRBV15	TRBJ1-2	NA	TGTGCCACCTCACAGGGAACGATAGGCTACACCTTC	CATSQGTIGYTF
NA	TRBV5-1	TRBJ2-7	NA	TGCGCCAGCAGCTTGATTGTCGGGGGAAGGAGCTATGAGCAGTACTTC	CASSLIVGGRSYEQYF
NA	TRBV18	TRBJ2-3	TRBD2	TGTGCCAGCTCACCATTTGGACTAGCGCCAGATACGCAGTATTTT	CASSPFGLAPDTQYF